This passage covers 2 T cell receptor beta chains from one sample sequenced in a study of shared clonotypes between healthy human individuals. Clones were read by immunoSEQ multiplex PCR, and TCRdb kept only the in-frame ones, dropping some. Found here are hundreds of thousands of clones, less than 98% of them singletons; the top ten hold 0.057%. The material sequenced was naive CD4+ T cells sorted from blood. Subset specified: CD45RA+ positively selected. These receptors were taken from a woman under 40 in good health.

The rearrangement links TRBV7-2 to TRBJ2-2; D remains unclear. The germline CDR1 and CDR2 sequences are SGHTA and FQGNSA. Trimming pared 1 base from V and 8 bases from J, leaving 11 bases between. The CDR3 totals 14 residues. CDR3 in amino acids: CASSLGLVSGELFF. The CDR3 DNA is TGTGCCAGCAGCTTAGGTCTAGTATCGGGGGAGCTGTTTTTT.

The CDR3 DNA is TGTGCCAGCAGGGACCCGGGACAGGGGGCCAAAGGCTACACCTTC. Its protein product is CASRDPGQGAKGYTF. V gene TRBV6-4 combines with J gene TRBJ1-2; 12 nucleotides agree with TRBD1. V trimming: 6 bases; J trimming: 8 bases; junction bases outside the gene matches: 10. Germline V CDR1 and CDR2: MRHNA, SNTAGT. The CDR3 loop spans 15 amino acids.